This passage covers 32 T cell receptor beta chains from one sample sequenced in a study of shared clonotypes between healthy human individuals. Sequencing was performed with immunoSEQ multiplex PCR; in TCRdb, only in-frame clones are kept and a portion is missing. This table has approximately 1.5 million clones, approximately 98% appearing once. Source material: naive CD4+ T cells sorted from blood. The sample's subset: CD45RA+ positively selected. The receptors here all came from a man aged 30-40 years in good health.

V usage is TRBV7-9 and J usage is TRBJ1-2; TRBD1 matches 7 bases. With 2 bases clipped from V and 5 bases from J, the junction kept 5 bases outside the gene matches. Germline-derived CDR1 and CDR2 are SEHNR and FQNEAQ (reference sequence). The CDR3 is made up of 14 amino acids. CDR3 sequence: CASSLRTGDYGYTF. The CDR3 DNA sequence: TGTGCCAGCAGCTTAAGGACAGGTGATTATGGCTACACCTTC.

The V and J genes are TRBV29-1 and TRBJ2-7; tentative D call: TRBD2 (6 bases). Trimming pared 4 bases from V and 3 bases from J, leaving 13 bases between. Germline CDR1 is SQVTM and CDR2 is ANQGSEA. The CDR3 sequence is 13 residues long. The CDR3 loop is CSVVGGAVYEQYF. The CDR3 nucleotides read TGCAGCGTTGTAGGAGGGGCGGTCTACGAGCAGTACTTC.

Details on this clone: The sample holds other DNA sequences that translate to the same CDR3. The rearrangement joins TRBV28 to TRBJ1-2; D is unclear. Germline CDR1 and CDR2: MDHEN and SYDVKM. Trimming pared 6 bases from V and 5 bases from J, leaving 10 bases between. The CDR3 covers 12 residues. The chain's CDR3 is CASSLGGYGYTF. For the CDR3, the DNA is TGTGCCAGCAGCTTGGGTGGTTATGGCTACACCTTC.

The sample holds a few counts of this clone. Other nucleotide sequences in the sample specify the same CDR3. The CDR3 nucleotides read TGTGCCAGCAGCCCTTACAATGAGCAGTTCTTC. This gives the protein CASSPYNEQFF. V is TRBV7-2 and J is TRBJ2-1; no reliable D call. CDR3 length: 11 amino acids. Trimming took off 5 bases at V and 4 bases at J, with 3 bases between the two ends. Looked up from germline, CDR1 is SGHTA and CDR2 is FQGNSA.

Regarding this clone: The same CDR3 is also encoded by other DNA sequences in this sample. This sequence joins TRBV9 and TRBJ2-7, with 9 bases identical to TRBD1. CDR3 size: 15 residues. Germline V gene data show CDR1 as SGDLS and CDR2 as YYNGEE. J gave up 4 bases and V 0 bases, and 5 bases lay outside the gene matches. CDR3 in amino acids: CASSVAGQGPYEQYF. The CDR3 DNA reads as TGTGCCAGCAGCGTAGCCGGACAGGGGCCATACGAGCAGTACTTC.

The chain couples TRBV7-2 to TRBJ2-1; D assignment may be TRBD1 or TRBD2 (5 bases each). Trimming shortened V by 2 bases and J by 5 bases, and 13 bases separated the two germline ends. This CDR3 contains 15 residues. Germline CDR1 and CDR2: SGHTA and FQGNSA. The DNA of the CDR3 is TGTGCCAGCAGCTTACTCGGGGCCCCCCACAATGAGCAGTTCTTC. Its translation: CASSLLGAPHNEQFF.

This CDR3 is CASSGRRDTEAFF. The CDR3 bases are TGTGCCAGCAGTGGCCGCAGGGACACTGAAGCTTTCTTT. The chain combines TRBV2 with TRBJ1-1, with D possibly TRBD1 on 5 matching bases. Per germline, CDR1 SNHLY and CDR2 FYNNEI. This CDR3 comprises 13 residues. The V end lost 4 bases, the J end lost 3 bases, and 9 bases lay between the germline ends.

The rearrangement uses TRBV7-9 and TRBJ1-4, with D unresolved. With 3 bases removed from V and 0 bases from J, the gap between germline ends came to 11 bases. Per the germline V gene, CDR1 is SEHNR and CDR2 is FQNEAQ (reference sequence). The CDR3 consists of 16 residues. Written as DNA, the CDR3 is TGTGCCAGCAGCTTTCCTTCGGATGCAACTAATGAAAAACTGTTTTTT. It encodes CASSFPSDATNEKLFF.

This rearrangement joins TRBV18 to TRBJ2-1; D remains unclear. The CDR3 loop spans 15 amino acids. Germline-derived CDR1 and CDR2 are KGHSH and LQKENI. The ends were cut back, 0 bases at V and 0 bases at J, with 6 bases in the middle. This CDR3 reads CASSPPKGSYNEQFF. CDR3 coding DNA: TGTGCCAGCTCACCACCAAAGGGCTCCTACAATGAGCAGTTCTTC.

The chain is built from TRBV28 and TRBJ1-1; D uncertain. CDR3 length equals 13 residues. Between the trimmed V and J ends, which lost 9 bases and 1 base, there was a span of 12 bases. CDR1 and CDR2 from the germline V gene are MDHEN and SYDVKM. The CDR3 is CASTPAGNTEAFF. The CDR3 coding sequence is TGTGCCAGTACACCGGCGGGGAACACTGAAGCTTTCTTT.

The rearrangement links TRBV6-6 to TRBJ2-7; D is unresolved. V shed 2 bases and J shed 2 bases, with 4 bases lying between them. CDR1 is MNHNY, CDR2 SVGAGI, per germline (reference sequence). The CDR3 extends over 12 amino acids. CDR3 sequence reads: CASSYEAYEQYF. The CDR3 DNA reads TGTGCCAGCAGTTACGAGGCCTACGAGCAGTACTTC.

This clone was found once. The V gene is TRBV18, the J gene TRBJ2-7, with a possible D match to TRBD1 (6 bases). CDR3 length: 14 amino acids. Germline lookup yields CDR1 KGHSH and CDR2 LQKENI. Between the trimmed V and J ends, which lost 3 bases and 4 bases, there was a span of 13 bases. The CDR3 bases are TGTGCCAGCTCACCGAACAGGGTGGAGTACGAGCAGTACTTC. It is translated as CASSPNRVEYEQYF.

The chain employs TRBV6-5 and TRBJ2-1; 14 bases are a match to TRBD2. The ends lost 2 bases at V and 13 bases at J; junction bases unmatched: 10. The length of the CDR3 is 16 residues. Per the germline V gene, CDR1 is MNHEY and CDR2 is SVGAGI. The CDR3 coding sequence is TGTGCCAGCAGTTACCAAGGGACTAGCGGGAGTAATCGCCAGTTCTTC. As protein: CASSYQGTSGSNRQFF.

This clone has just one count. The rearrangement links TRBV18 to TRBJ2-7, with TRBD2 identical over 11 bases. J was trimmed by 5 bases and V by 3 bases; bases with no gene match: 6. Germline V CDR1 and CDR2: KGHSH, LQKENI. This CDR3 has 15 residues. The CDR3 spells CASSPKVAGGNEQYF. DNA for the CDR3: TGTGCCAGCTCACCCAAGGTAGCGGGAGGGAACGAGCAGTACTTC.

This chain joins TRBV11-2 and TRBJ2-3; 9 nucleotides agree with TRBD1. CDR3 length equals 13 residues. The trim removed 6 bases at V and 7 bases at J, leaving 5 bases unmatched. Per the germline V gene, CDR1 is SGHAT and CDR2 is FQNNGV. The CDR3 loop is CASRQTGGYTQYF. The CDR3 DNA reads TGTGCCAGCAGGCAGACAGGGGGGTATACGCAGTATTTT.

In this sample, this clone turned up once. The V gene is TRBV5-8, the J gene TRBJ2-1; 13 bases map to TRBD2. CDR1 is SGHTS, CDR2 YDEGEE, per germline. CDR3 size: 17 residues. The V and J ends lost 3 bases and 4 bases, in that order; junction bases with no gene match: 7. In DNA form, the CDR3 reads TGTGCCAGCAGCTGGACTAGCGGGAGTTACTCATACAATGAGCAGTTCTTC. Translation gives CASSWTSGSYSYNEQFF.

V and J are TRBV18 and TRBJ2-1; TRBD2 matches 13 bases. This CDR3 region has 18 residues. V shed 6 bases and J 8 bases; nucleotides not matched to a gene: 16. Germline loops: CDR1 KGHSH, CDR2 LQKENI. The CDR3 is CASSLTFGLAGVGDEQFF. The CDR3 DNA reads TGTGCCAGCTCTCTAACCTTCGGACTAGCGGGAGTAGGAGATGAGCAGTTCTTC.

In its sample, this clone was seen once. V is TRBV14 and J is TRBJ2-7; TRBD1 matches at 7 bases. Per germline, CDR1 SGHDN and CDR2 FVKESK. This CDR3 is 13 amino acids long. Trimming took 2 bases from V and 7 from J; bases not matched to a gene: 5. Written as DNA, the CDR3 is TGTGCCAGCAGCCAAAGGGGGCTGGGGGAGCAGTACTTC. As protein: CASSQRGLGEQYF.

This chain links TRBV6-6 with TRBJ1-2; D is possibly TRBD1 (6 bases). CDR1 is MNHNY and CDR2 is SVGAGI in the germline V gene (reference sequence). Trimming took 5 bases from V and 8 from J, leaving 15 bases between them. The CDR3 has 13 residues. In DNA, the CDR3 is TGTGCCAGCAGTACCCCGGACAGCGTGGGCTACACCTTC. Translation: CASSTPDSVGYTF.

The chain has TRBV28 and TRBJ2-5; 8 bases line up with TRBD2. The CDR3 is 14 residues long. The germline CDR1 and CDR2 sequences are MDHEN and SYDVKM. V lost 6 bases to trimming and J lost 4 bases; unmatched junction nucleotides: 7. In nucleotides, the CDR3 is TGTGCCAGCAGCTCCCCCGGGGGGGTAGAGACCCAGTACTTC. Translating gives CASSSPGGVETQYF. The full variable domain, rest sourced from reference TRBV28 and TRBJ2-5, is DVKVTQSSRYLVKRTGEKVFLECVQDMDHENMFWYRQDPGLGLRLIYFSYDVKMKEKGDIPEGYSVSREKKERFSLILESASTNQTSMYLCASSSPGGVETQYFGPGTRLLVL.

The DNA of the CDR3 is TGTGCCAGCAGCATGACTAGCGGGAGTTACGAGCAGTACTTC. It specifies CASSMTSGSYEQYF. The chain combines TRBV7-6 with TRBJ2-7, with 12 bases aligning to TRBD2. After removal of 5 bases from V and 4 bases from J, the junction contained 3 bases not matched to a gene. This CDR3 contains 14 residues. Germline CDR1 reads SGHVS; CDR2 reads FNYEAQ. The whole variable domain, filled in from reference TRBV7-6 and TRBJ2-7, reads GAGVSQSPRYKVTKRGQDVALRCDPISGHVSLYWYRQALGQGPEFLTYFNYEAQQDKSGLPNDRFSAERPEGSISTLTIQRTEQRDSAMYRCASSMTSGSYEQYFGPGTRLTVT.

The V gene is TRBV18, the J gene TRBJ1-4, with no clear D. CDR3 size: 16 residues. Germline lookup yields CDR1 KGHSH and CDR2 LQKENI. Between the trimmed V and J ends, which lost 4 bases and 0 bases, there was a span of 12 bases. The CDR3 sequence is CASSLRRETTNEKLFF. CDR3 sequence (DNA): TGTGCCAGCTCACTCCGGAGGGAGACAACTAATGAAAAACTGTTTTTT.

The V gene is TRBV10-2, the J gene TRBJ2-1, with D possibly being TRBD2 (6 bases). Germline CDR1 is WSHSY and CDR2 is SAAADI. The V and J ends lost 7 bases and 3 bases respectively, with 19 bases between them. The CDR3 is 16 amino acids. CDR3 coding DNA: TGCGCCAGCACCGCTCCAGCTAGCGACCACTACAATGAGCAGTTCTTC. It codes for CASTAPASDHYNEQFF.

Concerning this clone: Within the sample, other DNA sequences also encode this same CDR3. The chain combines TRBV7-9 with TRBJ2-3; D is uncertain. V lost 5 bases and J lost 1, with 1 base in between. This CDR3 spans 11 amino acids. Germline CDR1 and CDR2: SEHNR and FQNEAQ (reference sequence). As DNA, the CDR3 is TGTGCCAGCAGCCGCACAGATACGCAGTATTTT. This codes for CASSRTDTQYF. The full variable domain, its missing parts supplied by reference TRBV7-9 and TRBJ2-3, is DTGVSQNPRHKITKRGQNVTFRCDPISEHNRLYWYRQTLGQGPEFLTYFQNEAQLEKSRLLSDRFSAERPKGSFSTLEIQRTEQGDSAMYLCASSRTDTQYFGPGTRLTVL.

In this sample, this clone turned up once. J is TRBJ2-5 and V is TRBV5-4; a weak D match, TRBD1 (6 bases). In germline, CDR1 is SGHNT, CDR2 YYREEE (reference sequence). This CDR3 region has 13 residues. V was shortened by 4 bases and J by 5 bases, with 12 bases between the two germline ends. As DNA, the CDR3 is TGTGCCAGCAGCCCGAAGGGGGAGGAGACCCAGTACTTC. Protein: CASSPKGEETQYF.

J is TRBJ1-5 and V is TRBV7-9; D call uncertain. Germline-derived CDR1 and CDR2 are SEHNR and FQNEAQ (reference sequence). The CDR3 runs to 14 residues. Deletions cut 1 base from V and 4 bases from J, with 8 bases between. The CDR3 DNA is TGTGCCAGCAGCTTAGAAAGCGTGAATCAGCCCCAGCATTTT. Protein: CASSLESVNQPQHF.

V gene TRBV5-1 combines with J gene TRBJ1-3; D unclear. The germline V gene has CDR1 SGHRS and CDR2 YFSETQ. V was pared by 0 bases and J by 4 bases, with 11 bases between. The CDR3 consists of 15 residues. The CDR3 region is CASSLEASSGNTIYF. The CDR3 bases are TGCGCCAGCAGCTTGGAGGCCAGCTCGGGAAACACCATATATTTT. Combining the CDR3 with reference TRBV5-1 and TRBJ1-3 gives the whole variable domain KAGVTQTPRYLIKTRGQQVTLSCSPISGHRSVSWYQQTPGQGLQFLFEYFSETQRNKGNFPGRFSGRQFSNSRSEMNVSTLELGDSALYLCASSLEASSGNTIYFGEGSWLTVV.

The chain recombines TRBV6-6 with TRBJ1-2, with 10 bases aligning to TRBD1. The CDR3 length is 14 residues. CDR1 is MNHNY and CDR2 is SVGAGI in the germline V gene (reference sequence). J gave up 9 bases and V 1 base, and 5 bases lay outside the gene matches. CDR3 DNA sequence: TGTGCCAGCAGTTACTGGACAGGGGGTTTCAGCTACACCTTC. It codes for CASSYWTGGFSYTF.

The chain links TRBV28 to TRBJ2-7; 12 nucleotides align to TRBD1. The CDR3 is made up of 16 amino acids. Germline trimming cut 8 bases from V and 4 bases from J; bases unmatched to any gene: 12. Germline CDR1 is MDHEN and CDR2 is SYDVKM. The DNA of the CDR3 is TGTGCCAGCCTTTCCCTGGGGACAGGGGGCTTATACGAGCAGTACTTC. Protein: CASLSLGTGGLYEQYF.

In the case of this clone: At the DNA level, this CDR3 is encoded by other sequences in the same sample as well. V usage is TRBV19 and J usage is TRBJ2-7, with 9 bases aligning to TRBD1. The junction had 3 bases not matched to a gene; V was cut back by 5 bases and J by 4 bases. The CDR3 runs 13 residues. Germline CDR1 LNHDA, CDR2 SQIVND (reference sequence). In DNA, the CDR3 is TGTGCCAGTAGTCTGGACAGGGGATACGAGCAGTACTTC. This translates into CASSLDRGYEQYF.

V gene TRBV29-1 combines with J gene TRBJ2-1; 12 nucleotides align to TRBD2. This CDR3 is built from 15 residues. The V segment lost 6 bases and the J segment 6 bases; nucleotides outside the gene matches: 9. Germline CDR1 is SQVTM and CDR2 is ANQGSEA. CDR3 sequence reads: CSVQGPGLAGNEQFF. The CDR3 nucleotides are TGCAGCGTACAAGGACCGGGACTAGCGGGCAATGAGCAGTTCTTC.

This sequence joins TRBV2 and TRBJ2-1; TRBD2 matches 11 bases. Germline V gene lookup returns CDR1 SNHLY and CDR2 FYNNEI. The CDR3 sequence is 14 residues long. The V and J ends lost 4 bases and 9 bases, in that order; junction bases with no gene match: 5. The CDR3 region has the DNA TGTGCCAGCAGTGCGACTAGCGGGACTGGTGAGCAGTTCTTC. Amino acids: CASSATSGTGEQFF.